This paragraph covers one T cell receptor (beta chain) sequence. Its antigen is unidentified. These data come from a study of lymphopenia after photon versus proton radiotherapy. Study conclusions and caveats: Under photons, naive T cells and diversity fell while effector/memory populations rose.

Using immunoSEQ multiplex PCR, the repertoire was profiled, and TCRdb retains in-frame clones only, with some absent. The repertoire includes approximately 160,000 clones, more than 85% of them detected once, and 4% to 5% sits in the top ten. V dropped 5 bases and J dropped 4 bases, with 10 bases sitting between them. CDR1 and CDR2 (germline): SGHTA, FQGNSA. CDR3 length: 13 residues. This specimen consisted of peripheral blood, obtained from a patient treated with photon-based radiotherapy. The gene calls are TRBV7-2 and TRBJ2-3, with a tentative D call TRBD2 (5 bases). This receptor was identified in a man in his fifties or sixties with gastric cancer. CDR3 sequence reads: CASSTLAPDTQYF. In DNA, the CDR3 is TGTGCCAGCAGCACTCTAGCACCAGATACGCAGTATTTT.